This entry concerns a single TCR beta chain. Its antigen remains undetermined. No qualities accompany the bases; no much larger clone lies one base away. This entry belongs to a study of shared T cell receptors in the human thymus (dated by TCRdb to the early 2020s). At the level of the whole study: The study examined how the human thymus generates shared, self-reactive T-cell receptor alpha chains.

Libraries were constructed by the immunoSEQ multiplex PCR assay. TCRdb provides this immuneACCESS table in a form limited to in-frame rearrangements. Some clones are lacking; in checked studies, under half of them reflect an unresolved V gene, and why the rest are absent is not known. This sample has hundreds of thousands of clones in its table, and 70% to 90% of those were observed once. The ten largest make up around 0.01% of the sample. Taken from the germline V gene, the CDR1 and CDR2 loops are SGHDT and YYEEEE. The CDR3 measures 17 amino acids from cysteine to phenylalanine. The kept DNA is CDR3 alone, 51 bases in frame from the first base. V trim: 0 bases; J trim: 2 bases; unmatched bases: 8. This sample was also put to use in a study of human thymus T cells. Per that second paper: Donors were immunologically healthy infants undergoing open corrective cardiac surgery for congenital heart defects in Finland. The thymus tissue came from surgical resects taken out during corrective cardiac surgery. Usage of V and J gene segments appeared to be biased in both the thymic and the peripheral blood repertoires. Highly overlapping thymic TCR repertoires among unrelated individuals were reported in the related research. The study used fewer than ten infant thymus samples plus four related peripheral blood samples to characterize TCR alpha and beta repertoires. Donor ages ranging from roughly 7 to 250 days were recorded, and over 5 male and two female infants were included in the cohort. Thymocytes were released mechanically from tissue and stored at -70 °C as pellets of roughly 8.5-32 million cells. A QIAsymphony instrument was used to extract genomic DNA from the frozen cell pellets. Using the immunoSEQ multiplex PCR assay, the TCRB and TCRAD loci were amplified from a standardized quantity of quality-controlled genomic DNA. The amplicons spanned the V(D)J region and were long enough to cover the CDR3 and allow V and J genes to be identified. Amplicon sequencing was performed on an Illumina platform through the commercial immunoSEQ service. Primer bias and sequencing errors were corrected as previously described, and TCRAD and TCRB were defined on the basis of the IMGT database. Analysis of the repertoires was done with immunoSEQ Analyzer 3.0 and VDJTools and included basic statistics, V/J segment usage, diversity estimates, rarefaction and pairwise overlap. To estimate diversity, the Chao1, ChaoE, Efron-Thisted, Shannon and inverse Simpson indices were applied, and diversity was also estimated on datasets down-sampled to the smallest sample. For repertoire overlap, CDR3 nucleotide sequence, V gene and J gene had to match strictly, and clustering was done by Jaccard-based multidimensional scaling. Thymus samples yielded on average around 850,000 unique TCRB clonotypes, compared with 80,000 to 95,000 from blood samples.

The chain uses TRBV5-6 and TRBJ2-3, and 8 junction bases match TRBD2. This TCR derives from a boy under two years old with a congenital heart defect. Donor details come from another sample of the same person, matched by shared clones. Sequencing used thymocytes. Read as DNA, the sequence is TGTGCCAGCAGCTTGGCCATCACTAGCGGACACACAGATACGCAGTATTTT. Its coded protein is CASSLAITSGHTDTQYF.